This TCR beta chain stems from a study of patients and donors after allogeneic stem cell transplantation. The V end was cut by 5 bases, the J end by 6 bases, with 11 bases between. CDR1 is SGHTS and CDR2 is YDEGEE in the germline V gene. This CDR3 has 12 amino acids. In TCRdb, the RT-PCR reads were re-called with MiXCR into one record per CDR3 protein. The table shows approximately 27,000 distinct CDR3 sequences, with around 7.9% occurring only once. The chain employs TRBV5-8 and TRBJ1-2; D uncertain. The receptor comes from a human donor who was either an allogeneic HSCT recipient or a stem cell or donor lymphocyte infusion donor (not recorded which). It is not recorded whose cells these are; they may come from a transplant donor. The sample taken for sequencing was blood, either unsorted or a sorted T cell fraction (not recorded which). CDR3 nucleotide sequence: TGTGCCAGCAGGGATTGGACTGATGGCTACACCTTC. This sequence encodes CASRDWTDGYTF.